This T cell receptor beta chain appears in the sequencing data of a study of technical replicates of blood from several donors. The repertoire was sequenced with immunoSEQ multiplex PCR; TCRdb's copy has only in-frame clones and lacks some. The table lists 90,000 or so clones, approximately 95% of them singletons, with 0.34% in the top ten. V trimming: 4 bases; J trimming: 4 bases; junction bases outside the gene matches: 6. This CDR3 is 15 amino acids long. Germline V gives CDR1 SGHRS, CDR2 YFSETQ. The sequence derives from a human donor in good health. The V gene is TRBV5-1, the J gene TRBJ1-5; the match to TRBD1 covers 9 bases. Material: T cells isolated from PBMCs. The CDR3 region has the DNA TGCGCCAGCAGCCCAACCGGGACAGGGAATCAGCCCCAGCATTTT. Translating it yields CASSPTGTGNQPQHF. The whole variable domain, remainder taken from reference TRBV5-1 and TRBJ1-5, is KAGVTQTPRYLIKTRGQQVTLSCSPISGHRSVSWYQQTPGQGLQFLFEYFSETQRNKGNFPGRFSGRQFSNSRSEMNVSTLELGDSALYLCASSPTGTGNQPQHFGDGTRLSIL.